This TCR beta chain was documented in a study of blood T cell repertoires in COVID-19. Study-level information: COVID-19 samples collected from the United States, Italy and Spain covered acute and convalescent phases. T cells, B-cell-depleted T cells, or PBMCs provided the cDNA or gDNA that served as material.

As handled by the study authors: Reference gene primers were amplified, and this amplification served to estimate nucleated cell counts. Here immunoSEQ multiplex PCR was the method, and the copy in TCRdb shows in-frame clones only, minus some. The V and J calls and clone size come from that table; D and trimming were worked out from the DNA. The sample includes roughly 52,000 clones, about nine tenths seen only once; the top ten take around a quarter. The clonotype originates from a woman over 75 with acute or convalescent COVID-19. Sequencing was performed on peripheral blood.

This CDR3 is CASSILRETQYF. The CDR3 nucleotides read TGTGCCAGCAGCATATTACGGGAGACCCAGTACTTC. This chain links TRBV12-3 or TRBV12-4 with TRBJ2-5; D uncertain. V was cut by 6 bases and J by 5 bases, with 10 bases left in between. This CDR3 contains 12 residues.